Listed here is a single T cell receptor (beta chain). This record belongs to a study of blood T cell repertoires in COVID-19. Original methodology: How many nucleated cells were present was estimated from reference gene primer amplification. Repertoires were generated with immunoSEQ multiplex PCR, while TCRdb's copy carries only in-frame clones and drops some. The V and J calls and clone size were taken over from that table, and D and trimming were inferred from the DNA. The sample records approximately 150,000 clones, approximately 80% being singletons. Germline assignment: CDR1 SEHNR and CDR2 FQNEAQ (reference sequence). The V gene end was trimmed by 0 bases and the J gene end by 0 bases; junction bases not matched to a gene: 3. The CDR3 is 17 amino acids.

Sequenced input: peripheral blood. The TCR originated in a man in his 70s who had recovered from COVID-19. The chain links TRBV7-9 to TRBJ2-4, with 9 bases identical to TRBD2. The CDR3 nucleotides read TGTGCCAGCAGCTTAGCGGTACTAGCGGGAGCCAAAAACATTCAGTACTTC. Translating it yields CASSLAVLAGAKNIQYF.